This T cell receptor (beta chain) was recovered during a study of T cells after yellow fever vaccination. Points from the study as a whole: Most clones from primary vaccination were detected again post-booster (almost 98% CD4, 70% to 90% CD8).

One entry per CDR3 protein results from TCRdb running MiXCR on the 5' RACE reads. Here the sample spans roughly 500,000 distinct CDR3 sequences, about a fifth being singletons. Trimming removed 4 bases at V and 6 bases at J, with 10 bases between. The CDR3 spans 13 residues. Germline-derived CDR1 and CDR2 are MNHEY and SVGAGI. There are a few counts of this clonotype. Its antigen is unidentified. Material: PBMCs, obtained 15 days after the yellow fever booster vaccination. The chain uses TRBV6-5 and TRBJ2-4, with D perhaps TRBD1 (7 bases). The clonotype comes from a man in his thirties or forties who received the YFV17D yellow fever vaccine. CDR3 in DNA: TGTGCCAGCAGTTCCAGGGGGGTAAACATTCAGTACTTC. It encodes CASSSRGVNIQYF.